This T cell receptor beta chain was identified in a study of graft-versus-host responses after intestinal transplantation. Overall study context: For around 3 years after anti-thymocyte globulin induction, all recipients took tacrolimus and steroids.

Profiling relied on immunoSEQ multiplex PCR, and the TCRdb table lists in-frame clones only, not all of them. This sample yields tens of thousands of clones, of which 85% to 95% are seen a single time; under 0.25% belongs to the top ten. After removal of 5 bases from V and 8 bases from J, the junction contained 5 bases not matched to a gene. CDR1 is MNHNS, CDR2 SASEGT, per germline. The CDR3 runs to 12 residues. Details on this clone: Its target is not known.

Sample: unstimulated CD8+ T cells sorted from spleen or lymph node cells, taken before transplant. V is TRBV6-1 and J is TRBJ1-1, with 7 bases fitting TRBD1. The TCR sequence derives from a human donor who was the organ donor for an intestinal transplant. The CDR3 coding sequence is TGTGCCAGCAGTCCTACAGGGGACGAAGCTTTCTTT. This sequence encodes CASSPTGDEAFF.